This T cell receptor (beta chain) was captured by sequencing in a study of shared clonotypes between healthy human individuals. Among the unsorted PBMC samples, replicate PCRs used around 0.3 ug DNA, roughly 30,000 T cell genomes. Some clones are missing from TCRdb's copy, which holds only in-frame ones; the method was immunoSEQ multiplex PCR. The data hold 450,000 to 500,000 clones, with approximately 82% observed a single time. J was trimmed by 5 bases and V by 6 bases; bases with no gene match: 5. Germline V gene data show CDR1 as MNHEY and CDR2 as SVGAGI. This CDR3 has 14 residues. The clonotype originates from a woman aged 40 to 50 in good health. Some clones in this sample may be carry-over from other donors' samples. This chain connects TRBV6-5 to TRBJ1-4; the match to TRBD1 covers 8 bases. Sample: PBMCs. CDR3 residues: CASSPTGDNEKLFF. The CDR3 DNA follows: TGTGCCAGCAGCCCGACAGGGGACAATGAAAAACTGTTTTTT.